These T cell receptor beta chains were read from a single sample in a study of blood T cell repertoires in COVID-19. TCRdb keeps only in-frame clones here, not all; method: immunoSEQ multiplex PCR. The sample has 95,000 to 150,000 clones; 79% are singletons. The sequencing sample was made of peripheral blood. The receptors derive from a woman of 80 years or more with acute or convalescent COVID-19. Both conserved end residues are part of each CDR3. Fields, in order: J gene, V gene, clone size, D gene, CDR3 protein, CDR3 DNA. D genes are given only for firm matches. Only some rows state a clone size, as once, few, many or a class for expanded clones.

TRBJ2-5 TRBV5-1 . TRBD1 CASSSPGQGQETQYF TGCGCCAGCAGCTCCCCGGGACAGGGGCAAGAGACCCAGTACTTC
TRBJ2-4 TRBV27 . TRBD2 CASSLNSGVAKNIQYF TGTGCCAGCAGTTTAAACAGCGGGGTAGCCAAAAACATTCAGTACTTC
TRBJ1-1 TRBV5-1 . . CASSLGEGMNTEAFF TGCGCCAGCAGCTTGGGGGAGGGGATGAACACTGAAGCTTTCTTT
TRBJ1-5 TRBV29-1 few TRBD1 CSIRQGNQPQHF TGCAGCATACGACAGGGGAATCAGCCCCAGCATTTT
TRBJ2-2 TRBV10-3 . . CAISVSASNTGELFF TGTGCCATCAGTGTCAGCGCCTCGAACACCGGGGAGCTGTTTTTT
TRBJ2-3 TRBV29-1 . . CSVEALGGPADTQYF TGCAGCGTTGAAGCCCTGGGGGGGCCCGCAGATACGCAGTATTTT
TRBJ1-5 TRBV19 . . CASATGYNQPQHF TGTGCCAGTGCCACAGGGTACAATCAGCCCCAGCATTTT
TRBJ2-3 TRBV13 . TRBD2 CASSLGTSGATDTQYF TGTGCCAGCAGCTTGGGGACTAGCGGGGCCACAGATACGCAGTATTTT
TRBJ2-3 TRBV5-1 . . CASSQGQPTDTQYF TGCGCCAGCAGCCAAGGACAGCCCACAGATACGCAGTATTTT
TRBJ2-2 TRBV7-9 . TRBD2 CASSPTLAGVPPGELFF TGTGCCAGCAGCCCGACACTAGCGGGGGTCCCCCCCGGGGAGCTGTTTTTT
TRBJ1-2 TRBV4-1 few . CASSQDWAGPYGYTF TGCGCCAGCAGCCAAGATTGGGCAGGCCCTTATGGCTACACCTTC
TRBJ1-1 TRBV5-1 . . CASSPQGMNTEAFF TGCGCCAGCAGCCCACAGGGAATGAACACTGAAGCTTTCTTT
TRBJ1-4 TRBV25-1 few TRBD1 CASSTGTGQEKLFF TGTGCCAGCAGTACCGGGACAGGGCAAGAAAAACTGTTTTTT
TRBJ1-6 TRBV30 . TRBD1 CAWSDITGDLSYNSPLHF TGTGCCTGGAGTGATATTACAGGGGATTTGTCCTATAATTCACCCCTCCACTTT
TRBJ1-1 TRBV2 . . CASQGSNTEAFF TGTGCCAGCCAGGGGAGTAACACTGAAGCTTTCTTT
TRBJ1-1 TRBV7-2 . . CASSFLQGNTEAFF TGTGCCAGCAGCTTTCTTCAGGGTAACACTGAAGCTTTCTTT
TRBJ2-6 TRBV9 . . CASSEDPQGPRANVLTF TGTGCCAGCAGCGAAGATCCACAGGGACCAAGGGCCAACGTCCTGACTTTC
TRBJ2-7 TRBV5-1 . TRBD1 CASSSQGVSEQYF TGCGCCAGCAGCTCTCAGGGGGTCTCCGAGCAGTACTTC
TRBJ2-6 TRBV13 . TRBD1 CASSIDRGGSGANVLTF TGTGCCAGCAGCATCGACAGGGGAGGCTCTGGGGCCAACGTCCTGACTTTC
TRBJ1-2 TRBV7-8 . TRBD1 CASSSTGGIYGYTF TGTGCCAGCAGCTCCACAGGGGGGATCTATGGCTACACCTTC
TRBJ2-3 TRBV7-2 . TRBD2 CASSQGTSGVTDTQYF TGTGCCAGCAGCCAAGGGACTAGCGGGGTCACAGATACGCAGTATTTT
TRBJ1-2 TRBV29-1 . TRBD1 CSVRGDSATYGYTF TGCAGCGTTCGAGGGGACAGTGCCACCTATGGCTACACCTTC
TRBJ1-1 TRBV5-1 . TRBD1 CASSSPDRGGTEAFF TGCGCCAGCAGCTCCCCGGACAGGGGTGGAACTGAAGCTTTCTTT
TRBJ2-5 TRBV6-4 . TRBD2 CASSVGGAGGVETQYF TGTGCCAGCAGTGTCGGTGGGGCGGGAGGCGTGGAGACCCAGTACTTC
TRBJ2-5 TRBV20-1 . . CSVPRQETQYF TGCAGTGTTCCTAGGCAAGAGACCCAGTACTTC
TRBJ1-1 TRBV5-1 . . CASSLTDTEAFF TGCGCCAGCAGCTTGACGGACACTGAAGCTTTCTTT
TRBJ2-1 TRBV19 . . CASSIIDQVGDNEQFF TGTGCCAGTAGTATTATTGATCAGGTCGGTGACAATGAGCAGTTCTTC
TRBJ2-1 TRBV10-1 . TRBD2 CASSGRRGENNEQFF TGCGCCAGCAGTGGTAGGCGGGGGGAGAACAATGAGCAGTTCTTC
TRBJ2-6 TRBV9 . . CASSATGTGANVLTF TGTGCCAGCAGCGCAACAGGGACTGGGGCCAACGTCCTGACTTTC
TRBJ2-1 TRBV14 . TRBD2 CASSQEGGWNEQFF TGTGCCAGCAGCCAAGAGGGGGGGTGGAATGAGCAGTTCTTC
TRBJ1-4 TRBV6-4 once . CATSQETNEKLFF TGTGCCACTTCACAGGAGACTAATGAAAAACTGTTTTTT
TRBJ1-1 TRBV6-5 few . CASSYSAGRNTEAFF TGTGCCAGCAGTTACTCCGCCGGGAGGAACACTGAAGCTTTCTTT
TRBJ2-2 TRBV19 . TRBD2 CASSIVRRGGVDTGELFF TGTGCCAGTAGTATAGTCCGGCGGGGGGGCGTGGACACCGGGGAGCTGTTTTTT
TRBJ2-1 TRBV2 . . CASSEVFDEQFF TGTGCCAGCAGTGAAGTTTTCGATGAGCAGTTCTTC
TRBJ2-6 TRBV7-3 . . CASSLTGGNSGANVLTF TGTGCCAGCAGCTTAACAGGGGGTAACTCTGGGGCCAACGTCCTGACTTTC
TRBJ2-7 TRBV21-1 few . CASSPHIYEQYF TGTGCCAGCAGCCCCCACATCTACGAGCAGTACTTC
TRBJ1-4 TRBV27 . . CASSLRGYREKLFF TGTGCCAGCAGTTTAAGGGGGTATCGTGAAAAACTGTTTTTT
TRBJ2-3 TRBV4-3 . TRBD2 CASSQDQAGVTDTQYF TGCGCCAGCAGCCAAGATCAGGCGGGGGTCACAGATACGCAGTATTTT
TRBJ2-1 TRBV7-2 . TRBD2 CASSHSGGSSSYNEQFF TGTGCCAGCAGTCATAGCGGGGGGTCAAGCTCCTACAATGAGCAGTTCTTC
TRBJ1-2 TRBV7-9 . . CASSLEVEAGYGYTF TGTGCCAGCAGCTTAGAAGTCGAAGCAGGCTATGGCTACACCTTC
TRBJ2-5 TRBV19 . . CASSISGGAETQYF TGTGCCAGTAGTATATCTGGGGGCGCGGAGACCCAGTACTTC
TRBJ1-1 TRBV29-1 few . CSVELSLNTEAFF TGCAGCGTTGAACTTAGCCTGAACACTGAAGCTTTCTTT
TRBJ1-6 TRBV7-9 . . CASSLDVGPLHF TGTGCCAGCAGCTTAGACGTCGGACCCCTCCACTTT
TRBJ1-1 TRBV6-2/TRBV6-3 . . CASSFGGTEAFF TGTGCCAGCAGTTTCGGGGGCACTGAAGCTTTCTTT
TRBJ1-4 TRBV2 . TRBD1 CASSQKDRGVPNEKLFF TGTGCCAGCAGCCAAAAGGACAGGGGAGTTCCCAATGAAAAACTGTTTTTT
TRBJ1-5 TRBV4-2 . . CASSQFRDTPQHF TGTGCCAGCAGCCAATTTAGGGACACGCCCCAGCATTTT
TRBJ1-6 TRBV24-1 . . CATSDAPRLYNSPLHF TGTGCCACCAGTGATGCCCCGAGGCTATATAATTCACCCCTCCACTTT
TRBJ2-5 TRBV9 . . CASSVEQNSETQYF TGTGCCAGCAGCGTAGAACAGAACTCAGAGACCCAGTACTTC
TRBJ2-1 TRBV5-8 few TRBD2 CASSPGTSVVMEQFF TGTGCCAGCAGCCCCGGGACTAGCGTGGTGATGGAGCAGTTCTTC
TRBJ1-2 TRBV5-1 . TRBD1 CASSLAPGTGAAGYTF TGCGCCAGCAGCTTGGCCCCCGGGACAGGGGCCGCTGGCTACACCTTC
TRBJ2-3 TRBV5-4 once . CASSLIPGTDTQYF TGTGCCAGCAGCTTGATTCCGGGCACAGATACGCAGTATTTT
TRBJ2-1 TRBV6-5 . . CASNRAQPPYNEQFF TGTGCCAGCAATAGAGCGCAACCCCCCTACAATGAGCAGTTCTTC
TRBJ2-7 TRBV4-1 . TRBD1 CASRGTGGSNEQYF TGCGCCAGCAGGGGGACAGGGGGAAGCAACGAGCAGTACTTC
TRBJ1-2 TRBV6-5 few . CASRASGDHSYTF TGTGCCAGCAGGGCCTCGGGGGATCATAGCTACACCTTC
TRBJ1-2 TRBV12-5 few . CASGLNDRGYTF TGTGCTAGTGGTTTAAACGACAGGGGCTACACCTTC
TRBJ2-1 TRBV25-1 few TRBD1 CASSVPGQGKNEQFF TGTGCCAGCAGTGTCCCGGGACAGGGGAAGAATGAGCAGTTCTTC
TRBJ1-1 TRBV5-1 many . CASSSTGRGTEAFF TGCGCCAGCAGCTCGACCGGGAGGGGGACTGAAGCTTTCTTT